The 28 T cell receptor beta chains below all came from one sample that was sequenced in a study of blood T cell repertoires in COVID-19 (dated by TCRdb to 2018 to 2021). The library relied on the immunoSEQ multiplex PCR assay. TCRdb provides this immuneACCESS table in a form limited to in-frame rearrangements. Some clones are lacking; in checked studies, under half of them reflect an unresolved V gene, and why the rest are absent is not known. Here the sample has roughly 58,000 clones; approximately 84% occur a single time. The top ten hold around a sixth of the sample. Sample: peripheral blood. These receptors all come from a man aged 65 to 79 with active COVID-19.

This chain joins TRBV27 and TRBJ2-3; D uncertain. V lost 5 bases, J lost 6 bases, and 12 bases lay in between. Germline CDR1 is MNHEY and CDR2 is SMNVEV (reference sequence). This CDR3 has 13 residues. The CDR3 spells CASSPLDLDTQYF. The CDR3 DNA reads as TGTGCCAGCAGTCCCCTCGACTTGGATACGCAGTATTTT.

The V gene is TRBV7-8, the J gene TRBJ2-7; 9 positions match TRBD2. The CDR3 covers 14 residues. Germline V gene data show CDR1 as SGHVS and CDR2 as FQNEAQ. After removal of 5 bases from V and 5 bases from J, the junction contained 7 bases not matched to a gene. The CDR3 DNA reads as TGTGCCAGCAGCCCTCGGAGGACTAGCGACGAGCAGTACTTC. It is translated as CASSPRRTSDEQYF.

V is TRBV5-1 and J is TRBJ2-6; TRBD2 is a possible D gene (5 bases). Deletions cut 6 bases from V and 1 base from J, with 8 bases between. Germline V gene sequence: CDR1 SGHRS, CDR2 YFSETQ. The CDR3 contains 14 residues. The CDR3 nucleotides read TGCGCCAGCAAACCGGGGTCTGGGGCCAACGTCCTGACTTTC. This translates into CASKPGSGANVLTF.

The genes are TRBV28 and TRBJ1-4, with 7 positions matching TRBD1. The CDR3 consists of 15 residues. The ends lost 4 bases at V and 3 bases at J; junction bases unmatched: 5. CDR1 MDHEN and CDR2 SYDVKM come from the germline V gene. In DNA, the CDR3 is TGTGCCAGCAGTTCACGAGACAGGGCTAATGAAAAACTGTTTTTT. Translated: CASSSRDRANEKLFF. The full variable domain, completed using reference TRBV28 and TRBJ1-4, is DVKVTQSSRYLVKRTGEKVFLECVQDMDHENMFWYRQDPGLGLRLIYFSYDVKMKEKGDIPEGYSVSREKKERFSLILESASTNQTSMYLCASSSRDRANEKLFFGSGTQLSVL.

This clone has a single count. This rearrangement joins TRBV21-1 to TRBJ1-2. TRBV21-1 is a listed pseudogene. The CDR3 contains 10 residues. The CDR3 nucleotides are TGTGCCAGCAGCGCCGGGGGCTACACCTTC. This translates into CASSAGGYTF.

This chain uses TRBV7-2 with TRBJ1-5; perhaps TRBD1 as D (5 bases). Germline V gene lookup returns CDR1 SGHTA and CDR2 FQGNSA. V was pared by 2 bases and J by 3 bases, with 11 bases between. This CDR3 contains 15 residues. In DNA form, the CDR3 reads TGTGCCAGCAGCTTAATGACAGAGAACAATCAGCCCCAGCATTTT. Amino acid sequence: CASSLMTENNQPQHF.

The rearrangement joins TRBV11-2 to TRBJ2-1, with 9 bases fitting TRBD2. J gave up 5 bases and V 1 base, and 3 bases lay outside the gene matches. Germline CDR1 is SGHAT and CDR2 is FQNNGV. This CDR3 comprises 15 residues. The CDR3, as DNA: TGTGCCAGCAGCTTAGTGAGCGGGGGGCACAATGAGCAGTTCTTC. Translated: CASSLVSGGHNEQFF.

The CDR3 bases are TGCAGCGTTGAAGGAGGGGGCTCTGGAAACACCATATATTTT. Its protein is CSVEGGGSGNTIYF. The chain couples TRBV29-1 to TRBJ1-3, with D perhaps TRBD1 (6 bases). V was clipped by 1 base and J by 0 bases, with 7 bases between them. In germline, CDR1 is SQVTM, CDR2 ANQGSEA. The CDR3 has 14 residues.

A few counts support this clone. This rearrangement joins TRBV5-1 to TRBJ2-3; 13 bases agree with TRBD2. Germline values: CDR1 SGHRS, CDR2 YFSETQ. Trimming removed 1 base from V and 4 bases from J; junction bases left unmatched: 6. The CDR3 consists of 17 residues. The CDR3 region is CASSLFGGLAGSDTQYF. CDR3 nucleotides: TGCGCCAGCAGCTTGTTCGGGGGACTAGCGGGGTCAGATACGCAGTATTTT.

J is TRBJ2-2 and V is TRBV2; 11 nucleotides agree with TRBD2. The V gene's germline CDR1 is SNHLY and CDR2 FYNNEI. V shed 6 bases and J 2 bases; nucleotides not matched to a gene: 5. CDR3 length equals 16 residues. CDR3 in DNA: TGTGCCAGCAGGCCAGGGACTAGCGGTAACACCGGGGAGCTGTTTTTT. It specifies CASRPGTSGNTGELFF. The full variable domain, completed using reference TRBV2 and TRBJ2-2, is EPEVTQTPSHQVTQMGQEVILRCVPISNHLYFYWYRQILGQKVEFLVSFYNNEISEKSEIFDDQFSVERPDGSNFTLKIRSTKLEDSAMYFCASRPGTSGNTGELFFGEGSRLTVL.

The V gene is TRBV27, the J gene TRBJ2-2, with no clear D. Trimming stripped 7 bases from V and 1 base from J, with 10 bases between. CDR1 and CDR2 from the germline V gene are MNHEY and SMNVEV (reference sequence). The CDR3 covers 14 residues. Written as DNA, the CDR3 is TGTGCCAGCACCTCTTTCGGGAACACCGGGGAGCTGTTTTTT. This sequence encodes CASTSFGNTGELFF.

The V gene is TRBV4-3, the J gene TRBJ2-3; maybe TRBD1 (6 bases). CDR1 is LGHNA, CDR2 YSLEER, per germline. The V end lost 0 bases, the J end lost 2 bases, and 15 bases lay between the germline ends. There are 17 residues in the CDR3. CDR3 sequence reads: CASSQDVSEGDTDTQYF. The CDR3 DNA sequence: TGCGCCAGCAGCCAAGATGTTAGCGAGGGGGACACAGATACGCAGTATTTT.

This clone was picked up a small number of times. The chain is built from TRBV7-6 and TRBJ2-3; perhaps TRBD2 as D (5 bases). Trimming shortened V by 1 base and J by 0 bases, and 8 bases separated the two germline ends. CDR1 is SGHVS, CDR2 FNYEAQ, per germline. The CDR3 extends over 15 amino acids. CDR3: CASSLEGESTDTQYF. In nucleotides, the CDR3 is TGTGCCAGCAGCTTAGAGGGAGAAAGCACAGATACGCAGTATTTT.

The chain combines TRBV7-3 with TRBJ2-2; 7 nucleotides align to TRBD2. Germline CDR1 SGHTA, CDR2 FQGTGA. The CDR3 is made up of 16 amino acids. The junction had 12 bases not matched to a gene; V was cut back by 5 bases and J by 6 bases. The chain's CDR3 is CASSVLGGRGPGELFF. Here the CDR3 DNA reads TGTGCCAGCAGCGTTCTCGGCGGGAGAGGGCCCGGGGAGCTGTTTTTT.

This chain uses TRBV30 with TRBJ1-5, with 7 nucleotides matching TRBD1. CDR1 and CDR2 (germline): GTSNPN, SVGIG (reference sequence). The CDR3 totals 15 residues. V dropped 5 bases and J dropped 5; count of bases not matched to a gene: 12. In DNA, the CDR3 is TGTGCCTGGGGGATGACAGGGAGGCTGGATCAGCCCCAGCATTTT. Encoded protein: CAWGMTGRLDQPQHF.

This clone was recorded only once. The chain links TRBV4-3 to TRBJ2-5, with 12 bases fitting TRBD2. Trimming removed 6 bases from V and 2 bases from J; junction bases left unmatched: 4. The CDR3 has 15 residues. Germline assignment: CDR1 LGHNA and CDR2 YSLEER. CDR3 bases: TGCGCCAGCAGTTCCGGACTAGCGGGACAAGAGACCCAGTACTTC. Amino acid sequence: CASSSGLAGQETQYF.

This clone has only a few counts. The chain couples TRBV6-5 to TRBJ2-7, with a tentative D call TRBD2 (5 bases). With 6 bases removed from V and 7 bases from J, the gap between germline ends came to 13 bases. From germline, CDR1 is MNHEY and CDR2 SVGAGI. The CDR3 contains 12 residues. The DNA for the CDR3 is TGTGCCAGCAGGGTAAGGACGGGGGAGCAGTACTTC. Protein sequence: CASRVRTGEQYF.

The J gene is TRBJ2-5, the V gene TRBV3-1 (or the pseudogene TRBV3-2); D remains unclear. V lost 1 base to trimming and J lost 7 bases, with 10 bases between them. This CDR3 contains 13 residues. Germline values: CDR1 LGHDT, CDR2 YNNKEL (reference sequence). This CDR3 is CASSQGGEPTQYF. The CDR3 DNA reads TGTGCCAGCAGCCAAGGTGGAGAGCCGACCCAGTACTTC.

The genes are TRBV19 and TRBJ2-2; no definite D call. Germline V gene lookup returns CDR1 LNHDA and CDR2 SQIVND (reference sequence). The CDR3 is 15 amino acids. V gave up 1 base and J gave up 0 bases, with 6 bases separating them. This CDR3 is CASSIAPANTGELFF. In DNA, the CDR3 is TGTGCCAGTAGTATAGCCCCGGCGAACACCGGGGAGCTGTTTTTT.

This clone was picked up a small number of times. The CDR3 region has the DNA TGTGCCTCCTCGGGGTTAGCGGGAGACGAGCAGTACTTC. It is translated as CASSGLAGDEQYF. This rearrangement joins TRBV30 to TRBJ2-7; 9 bases are shared with TRBD2. The CDR3 spans 13 residues. Germline CDR1 reads GTSNPN; CDR2 reads SVGIG (reference sequence). V was pared by 7 bases and J by 5 bases, with 9 bases of the junction left unmatched.

CDR3 nucleotides: TGTGCCAGCAGTGAAGGATGGGCAAGCGGCTATGGCTACACCTTC. It codes for CASSEGWASGYGYTF. The V and J genes are TRBV6-1 and TRBJ1-2; D is unresolved. The ends were cut back, 1 base at V and 4 bases at J, with 13 bases in the middle. Germline lookup yields CDR1 MNHNS and CDR2 SASEGT. The CDR3 totals 15 residues.

The chain is built from TRBV4-2 and TRBJ2-1; 11 bases fit TRBD2. Germline V CDR1 and CDR2: LGHNA, YNFKEQ. V lost 4 bases to trimming and J lost 7 bases; unmatched junction nucleotides: 9. The CDR3 extends over 16 amino acids. The CDR3 region has the DNA TGTGCCAGCAGCCTCTCCGGGACTAGCGGCGGGAATGAGCAGTTCTTC. Protein: CASSLSGTSGGNEQFF.

The chain joins TRBV7-2 to TRBJ1-5, with TRBD1 matching 9 bases. The CDR3 extends over 14 amino acids. The germline V gene encodes CDR1 SGHTA and CDR2 FQGNSA. V shed 8 bases, J shed 5 bases, and the junction held 7 bases outside the gene matches. CDR3 region: CASANRGRDQPQHF. The DNA of the CDR3 is TGTGCCAGCGCCAACAGGGGGCGCGATCAGCCCCAGCATTTT.

V usage is TRBV19 and J usage is TRBJ1-1; 8 bases line up with TRBD1. CDR1 is LNHDA and CDR2 is SQIVND in the germline V gene (reference sequence). There are 11 residues in the CDR3. CDR3 sequence (DNA): TGTCCCCGCCAGGGGGCAGTTGAAGCTTTCTTT. Amino acid sequence: CPRQGAVEAFF.

This clone was counted only a few times. The rearrangement joins TRBV7-8 to TRBJ2-5, with 7 bases identical to TRBD1. This CDR3 contains 13 residues. J lost 4 bases, V lost 4 bases, and 3 bases had no gene match. Germline CDR1 reads SGHVS; CDR2 reads FQNEAQ. The CDR3 sequence: CASSYGTVETQYF. CDR3 DNA: TGTGCCAGCAGCTATGGGACAGTAGAGACCCAGTACTTC.

The rearrangement uses TRBV12-3 or TRBV12-4 and TRBJ2-7; D is uncertain. This CDR3 is built from 13 residues. V lost 3 bases and J 7 bases, leaving 13 bases between the germline ends. The CDR3 nucleotides are TGTGCCAGCAGTTTTAGGAGAATACGGGAGCAGTACTTC. Its translation is CASSFRRIREQYF.

This clone has just one count. Here the CDR3 reads CASSPGRIGQGNTEAFF. For the CDR3, the DNA is TGTGCCAGTAGTCCCGGGAGGATTGGGCAGGGAAACACTGAAGCTTTCTTT. V usage is TRBV19 and J usage is TRBJ1-1, with a weak D call TRBD1 (5 bases). The CDR3 has 17 amino acids. The germline V gene encodes CDR1 LNHDA and CDR2 SQIVND (reference sequence). V shed 5 bases and J shed 2 bases, with 21 bases lying between them. Together with reference TRBV19 and TRBJ1-1, the CDR3 gives the full variable domain: DGGITQSPKYLFRKEGQNVTLSCEQNLNHDAMYWYRQDPGQGLRLIYYSQIVNDFQKGDIAEGYSVSREKKESFPLTVTSAQKNPTAFYLCASSPGRIGQGNTEAFFGQGTRLTVV.

This clone was seen just once. The V gene is TRBV28, the J gene TRBJ1-2; 7 bases fit TRBD1. There are 14 residues in the CDR3. CDR1 is MDHEN and CDR2 is SYDVKM in the germline V gene. The V gene end was trimmed by 4 bases and the J gene end by 8 bases; junction bases not matched to a gene: 10. The CDR3 DNA sequence: TGTGCCAGCAGTTCGGGGACAGTTCAAAGCGGCTACACCTTC. This translates into CASSSGTVQSGYTF.